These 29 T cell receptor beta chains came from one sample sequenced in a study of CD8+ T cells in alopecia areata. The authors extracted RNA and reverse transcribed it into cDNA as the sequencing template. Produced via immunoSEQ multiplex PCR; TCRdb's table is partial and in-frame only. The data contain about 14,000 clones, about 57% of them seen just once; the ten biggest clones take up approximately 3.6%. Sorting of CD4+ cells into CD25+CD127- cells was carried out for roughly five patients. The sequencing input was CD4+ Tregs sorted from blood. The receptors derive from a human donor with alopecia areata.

The DNA for the CDR3 is TGTGCCAGCAGTGGCGAAACAGGTTTCCATCAGCCCCAGCATTTT. It translates to CASSGETGFHQPQHF. V usage is TRBV6-1 and J usage is TRBJ1-5; a weak D match, TRBD1 (5 bases). The CDR3 is made up of 15 amino acids. Germline CDR1 and CDR2: MNHNS and SASEGT. The V end was cut by 4 bases, the J end by 5 bases, with 15 bases between.

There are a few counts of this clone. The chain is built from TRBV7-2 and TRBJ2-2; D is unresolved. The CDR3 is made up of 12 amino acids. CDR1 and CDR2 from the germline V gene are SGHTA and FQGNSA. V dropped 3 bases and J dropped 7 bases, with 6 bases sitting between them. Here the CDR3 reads CASSFFFGELFF. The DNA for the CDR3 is TGTGCCAGCAGCTTCTTTTTCGGGGAGCTGTTTTTT.

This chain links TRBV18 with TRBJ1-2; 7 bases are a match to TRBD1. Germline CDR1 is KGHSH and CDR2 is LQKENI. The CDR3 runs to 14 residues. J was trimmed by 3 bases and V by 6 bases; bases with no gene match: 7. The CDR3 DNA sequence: TGTGCCAGCTCCCCTTCCGGGACAGACTATGGCTACACCTTC. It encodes CASSPSGTDYGYTF.

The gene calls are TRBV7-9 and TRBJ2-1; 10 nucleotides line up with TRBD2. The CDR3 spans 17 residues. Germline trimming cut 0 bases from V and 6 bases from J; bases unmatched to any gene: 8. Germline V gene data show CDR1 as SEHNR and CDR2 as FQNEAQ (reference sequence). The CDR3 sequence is CASSLARPLAGVNEQFF. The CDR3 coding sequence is TGTGCCAGCAGCTTAGCCCGGCCCCTAGCGGGGGTCAATGAGCAGTTCTTC.

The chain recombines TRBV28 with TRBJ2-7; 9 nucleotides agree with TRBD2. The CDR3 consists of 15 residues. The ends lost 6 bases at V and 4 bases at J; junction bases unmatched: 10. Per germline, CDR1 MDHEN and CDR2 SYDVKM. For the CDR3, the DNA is TGTGCCAGCAGGCGGAGGGGAGCGGGAGGATACGAGCAGTACTTC. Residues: CASRRRGAGGYEQYF.

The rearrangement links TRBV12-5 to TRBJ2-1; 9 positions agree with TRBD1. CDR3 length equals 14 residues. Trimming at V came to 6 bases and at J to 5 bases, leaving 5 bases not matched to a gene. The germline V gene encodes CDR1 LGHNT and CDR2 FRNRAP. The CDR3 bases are TGTGCTAGTGGAGCCGGGACAGGGAACAATGAGCAGTTCTTC. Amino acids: CASGAGTGNNEQFF.

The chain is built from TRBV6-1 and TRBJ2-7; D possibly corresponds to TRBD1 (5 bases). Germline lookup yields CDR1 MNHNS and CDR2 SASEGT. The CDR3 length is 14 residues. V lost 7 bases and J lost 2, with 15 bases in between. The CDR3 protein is CASTLPDTTYEQYF. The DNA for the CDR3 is TGTGCCAGCACCCTTCCGGACACCACCTACGAGCAGTACTTC.

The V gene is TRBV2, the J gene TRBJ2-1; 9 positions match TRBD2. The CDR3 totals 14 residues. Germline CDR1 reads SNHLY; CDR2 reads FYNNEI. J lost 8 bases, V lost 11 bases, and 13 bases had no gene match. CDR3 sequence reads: CAWEPGTSMYEQFF. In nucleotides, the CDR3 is TGTGCCTGGGAACCCGGGACTAGCATGTATGAGCAGTTCTTC.

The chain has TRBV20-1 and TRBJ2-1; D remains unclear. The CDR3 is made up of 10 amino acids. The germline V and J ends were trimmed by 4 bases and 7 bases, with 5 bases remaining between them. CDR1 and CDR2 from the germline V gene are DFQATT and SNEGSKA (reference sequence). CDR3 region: CSAKENEQFF. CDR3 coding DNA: TGCAGTGCTAAGGAGAATGAGCAGTTCTTC.

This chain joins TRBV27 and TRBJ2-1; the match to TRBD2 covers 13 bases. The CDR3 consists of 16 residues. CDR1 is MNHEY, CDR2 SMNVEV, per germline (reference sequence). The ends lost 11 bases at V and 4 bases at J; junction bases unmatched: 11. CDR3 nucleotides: TGTGCCTGCCATAGGACTAGCGGGAGTAATTACAATGAGCAGTTCTTC. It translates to CACHRTSGSNYNEQFF.

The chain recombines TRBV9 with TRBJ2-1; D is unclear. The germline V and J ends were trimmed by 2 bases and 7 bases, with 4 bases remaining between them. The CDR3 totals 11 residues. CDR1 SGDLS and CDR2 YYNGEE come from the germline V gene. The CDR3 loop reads CASSVANEQFF. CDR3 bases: TGTGCCAGCAGCGTGGCAAATGAGCAGTTCTTC.

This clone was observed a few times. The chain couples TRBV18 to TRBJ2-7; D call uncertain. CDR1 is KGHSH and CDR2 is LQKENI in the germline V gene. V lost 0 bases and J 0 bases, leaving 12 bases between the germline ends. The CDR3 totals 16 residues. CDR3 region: CASSPPTRSFSYEQYF. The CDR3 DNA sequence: TGTGCCAGCTCACCACCCACCAGGTCATTCTCCTACGAGCAGTACTTC.

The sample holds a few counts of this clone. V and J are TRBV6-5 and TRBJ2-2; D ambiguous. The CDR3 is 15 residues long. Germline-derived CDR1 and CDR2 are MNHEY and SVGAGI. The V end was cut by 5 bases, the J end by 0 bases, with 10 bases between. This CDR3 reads CASSRRDANTGELFF. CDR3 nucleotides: TGTGCCAGCAGTCGGCGCGACGCGAACACCGGGGAGCTGTTTTTT.

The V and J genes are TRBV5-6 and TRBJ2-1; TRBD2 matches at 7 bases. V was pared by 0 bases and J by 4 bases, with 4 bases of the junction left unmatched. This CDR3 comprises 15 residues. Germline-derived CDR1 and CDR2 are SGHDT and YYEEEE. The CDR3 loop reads CASSLGGRVYNEQFF. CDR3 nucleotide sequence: TGTGCCAGCAGCTTGGGAGGGAGGGTGTACAATGAGCAGTTCTTC. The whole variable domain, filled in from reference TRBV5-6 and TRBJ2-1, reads DAGVTQSPTHLIKTRGQQVTLRCSPKSGHDTVSWYQQALGQGPQFIFQYYEEEERQRGNFPDRFSGHQFPNYSSELNVNALLLGDSALYLCASSLGGRVYNEQFFGPGTRLTVL.

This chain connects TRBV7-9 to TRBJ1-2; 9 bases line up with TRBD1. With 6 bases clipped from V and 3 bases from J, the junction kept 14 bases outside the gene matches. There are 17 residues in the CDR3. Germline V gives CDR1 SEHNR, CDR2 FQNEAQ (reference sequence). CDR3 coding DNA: TGTGCCAGCAGACTAGGTTCCCCGGGACAGGGAGACTATGGCTACACCTTC. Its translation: CASRLGSPGQGDYGYTF.

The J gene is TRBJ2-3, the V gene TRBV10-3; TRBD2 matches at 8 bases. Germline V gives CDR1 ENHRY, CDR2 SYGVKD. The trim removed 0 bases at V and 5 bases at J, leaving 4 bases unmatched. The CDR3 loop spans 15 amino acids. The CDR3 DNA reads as TGTGCCATCAGTGAGTCCGGGCTAGCGGGAGATACGCAGTATTTT. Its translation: CAISESGLAGDTQYF.

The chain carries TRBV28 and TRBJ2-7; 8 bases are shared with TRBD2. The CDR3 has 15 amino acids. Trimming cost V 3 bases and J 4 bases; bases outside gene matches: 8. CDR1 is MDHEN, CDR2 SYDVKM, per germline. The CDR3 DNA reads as TGTGCCAGCAGTTTCGGGGGGGCTGGGAAGTACGAGCAGTACTTC. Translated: CASSFGGAGKYEQYF.

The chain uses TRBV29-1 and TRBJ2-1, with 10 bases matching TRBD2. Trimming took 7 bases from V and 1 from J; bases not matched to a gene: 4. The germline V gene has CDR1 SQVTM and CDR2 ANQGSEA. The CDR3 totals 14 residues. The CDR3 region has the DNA TGCAGCGGCGAACTAGCGGGGTCCTACAATGAGCAGTTCTTC. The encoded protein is CSGELAGSYNEQFF.

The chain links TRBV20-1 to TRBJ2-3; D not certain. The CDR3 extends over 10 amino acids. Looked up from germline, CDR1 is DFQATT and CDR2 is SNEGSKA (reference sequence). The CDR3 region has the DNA TGCAGCCCCGCCACAGATACGCAGTATTTT. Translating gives CSPATDTQYF.

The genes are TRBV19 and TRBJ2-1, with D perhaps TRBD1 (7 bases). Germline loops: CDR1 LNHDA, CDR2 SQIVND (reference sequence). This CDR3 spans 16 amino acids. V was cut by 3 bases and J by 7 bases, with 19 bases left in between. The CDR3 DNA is TGTGCCAGTAGTATTTCCCGCGGGACAGTAGGTAATGAGCAGTTCTTC. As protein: CASSISRGTVGNEQFF.

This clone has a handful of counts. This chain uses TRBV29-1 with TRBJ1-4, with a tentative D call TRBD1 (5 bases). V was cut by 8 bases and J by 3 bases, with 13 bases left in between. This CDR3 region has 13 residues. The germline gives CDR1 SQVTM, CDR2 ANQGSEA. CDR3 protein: CSFRPGPNEKLFF. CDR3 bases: TGCAGCTTTCGGCCGGGGCCTAATGAAAAACTGTTTTTT.

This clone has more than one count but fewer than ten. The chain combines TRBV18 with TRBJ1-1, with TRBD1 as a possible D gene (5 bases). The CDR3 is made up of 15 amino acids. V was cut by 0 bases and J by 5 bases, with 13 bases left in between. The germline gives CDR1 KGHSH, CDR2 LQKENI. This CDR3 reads CASSPPSVRETEAFF. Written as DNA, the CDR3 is TGTGCCAGCTCACCACCTTCGGTCAGGGAAACTGAAGCTTTCTTT.

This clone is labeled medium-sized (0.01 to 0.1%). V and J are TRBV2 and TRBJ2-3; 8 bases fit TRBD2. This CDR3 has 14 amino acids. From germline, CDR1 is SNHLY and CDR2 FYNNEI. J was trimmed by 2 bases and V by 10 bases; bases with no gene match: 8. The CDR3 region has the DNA TGTGCCACCTTTAGCGGGGTCGTCACAGATACGCAGTATTTT. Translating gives CATFSGVVTDTQYF.

The CDR3 is CASSHIWGRATDTQYF. The CDR3 DNA sequence: TGTGCCAGCAGTCACATTTGGGGGAGGGCCACAGATACGCAGTATTTT. V and J are TRBV27 and TRBJ2-3; 7 bases align to TRBD2. Trimming at V came to 5 bases and at J to 2 bases, leaving 10 bases not matched to a gene. The CDR3 contains 16 residues. Germline values: CDR1 MNHEY, CDR2 SMNVEV (reference sequence).

The CDR3, as DNA: TGTGCCAGCAGCTTGGACAGGGTACCCTACGAGCAGTACTTC. Protein product: CASSLDRVPYEQYF. This sequence joins TRBV7-9 and TRBJ2-7; 8 bases fit TRBD1. The CDR3 is 14 amino acids. J gave up 2 bases and V 3 bases, and 3 bases lay outside the gene matches. Per the germline V gene, CDR1 is SEHNR and CDR2 is FQNEAQ (reference sequence).

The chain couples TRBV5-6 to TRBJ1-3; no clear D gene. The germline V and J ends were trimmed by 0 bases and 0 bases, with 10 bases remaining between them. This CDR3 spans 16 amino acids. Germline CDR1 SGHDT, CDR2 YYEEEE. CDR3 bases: TGTGCCAGCAGCTTGGTTGGACGTAACTCTGGAAACACCATATATTTT. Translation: CASSLVGRNSGNTIYF.

DNA of the CDR3: TGCGCCAGCACCGAATCGGGACTAGCAGGCAATGAGCAGTTCTTC. This sequence encodes CASTESGLAGNEQFF. The chain links TRBV5-1 to TRBJ2-1, with 9 bases matching TRBD2. This CDR3 has 15 residues. Trimming at V came to 6 bases and at J to 6 bases, leaving 10 bases not matched to a gene. CDR1 SGHRS and CDR2 YFSETQ come from the germline V gene.

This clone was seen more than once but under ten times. The CDR3 bases are TGTGCCAGCTCACCCAACTCTGGGGCCAACGTCCTGACTTTC. Translated: CASSPNSGANVLTF. V usage is TRBV18 and J usage is TRBJ2-6; D unresolved. This CDR3 is 14 amino acids long. Between the trimmed V and J ends, which lost 3 bases and 0 bases, there was a span of 3 bases. The germline V gene has CDR1 KGHSH and CDR2 LQKENI.

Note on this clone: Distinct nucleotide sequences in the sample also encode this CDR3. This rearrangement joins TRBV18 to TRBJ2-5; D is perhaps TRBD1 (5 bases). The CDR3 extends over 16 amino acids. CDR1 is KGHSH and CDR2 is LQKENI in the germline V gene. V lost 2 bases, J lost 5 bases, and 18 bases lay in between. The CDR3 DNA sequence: TGTGCCAGCTCACCATCAAGCAGGGCAGGGTTGGAGACCCAGTACTTC. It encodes CASSPSSRAGLETQYF.